The 6 T cell receptor beta chains listed next were all sequenced from one sample in a study of control samples from healthy donors and cancer patients. Sequencing used immunoSEQ multiplex PCR; TCRdb keeps in-frame clones, though not all of them. Among approximately 120,000 clones listed, more than 75% were seen once. The source material was blood. The receptor source for this set is a man aged 35-49 years in good health.

This rearrangement joins TRBV4-3 to TRBJ1-1; 10 bases are shared with TRBD1. The germline V gene encodes CDR1 LGHNA and CDR2 YSLEER. This CDR3 has 16 amino acids. Trimming removed 5 bases from V and 1 base from J; junction bases left unmatched: 7. CDR3 protein: CASSARQGAQNTEAFF. The CDR3 DNA reads TGCGCCAGCAGCGCGCGACAGGGGGCGCAGAACACTGAAGCTTTCTTT.

To note about this clone: At the DNA level, this CDR3 is encoded by other sequences in the same sample as well. This sequence joins TRBV6-6 and TRBJ1-5; TRBD1 matches at 9 bases. J gave up 0 bases and V 5 bases, and 2 bases lay outside the gene matches. The CDR3 loop spans 15 amino acids. Germline V gene sequence: CDR1 MNHNY, CDR2 SVGAGI (reference sequence). CDR3 coding DNA: TGTGCCAGCAGTGGACAGGGGCATAGCAATCAGCCCCAGCATTTT. Its protein product is CASSGQGHSNQPQHF.

In this sample, this clone turned up once. The rearrangement uses TRBV7-2 and TRBJ2-1, with TRBD2 matching over 13 bases. Trimming at V came to 2 bases and at J to 2 bases, leaving 6 bases not matched to a gene. CDR1 and CDR2 (germline): SGHTA, FQGNSA. This CDR3 spans 18 amino acids. CDR3 nucleotide sequence: TGTGCCAGCAGCTTACAGGGACTAGCGGGATTCGCCTACAATGAGCAGTTCTTC. It specifies CASSLQGLAGFAYNEQFF. The whole variable domain, filled in from reference TRBV7-2 and TRBJ2-1, reads GAGVSQSPSNKVTEKGKDVELRCDPISGHTALYWYRQSLGQGLEFLIYFQGNSAPDKSGLPSDRFSAERTGGSVSTLTIQRTQQEDSAVYLCASSLQGLAGFAYNEQFFGPGTRLTVL.

The genes are TRBV19 and TRBJ2-1; D is unclear. The V and J ends lost 5 bases and 5 bases respectively, with 10 bases between them. CDR1 LNHDA and CDR2 SQIVND come from the germline V gene (reference sequence). The CDR3 spans 13 residues. CDR3 loop: CASSSALNNEQFF. The CDR3 DNA reads as TGTGCCAGTAGTTCGGCCTTAAACAATGAGCAGTTCTTC.

The chain couples TRBV7-9 to TRBJ2-5; D not certain. The CDR3 is 12 residues long. Trimming pared 2 bases from V and 5 bases from J, leaving 6 bases between. Germline V gene lookup returns CDR1 SEHNR and CDR2 FQNEAQ (reference sequence). The CDR3 loop is CASSLHGETQYF. In nucleotides, the CDR3 is TGTGCCAGCAGCTTACACGGTGAGACCCAGTACTTC.

V and J are TRBV7-2 and TRBJ2-3, with 8 bases that match TRBD1. Per the germline V gene, CDR1 is SGHTA and CDR2 is FQGNSA. CDR3 size: 15 residues. J lost 4 bases, V lost 6 bases, and 9 bases had no gene match. CDR3 amino acids: CASSFFRGRADTQYF. CDR3 nucleotide sequence: TGTGCCAGCAGTTTCTTCAGGGGGCGGGCAGATACGCAGTATTTT. The full variable domain, its missing parts supplied by reference TRBV7-2 and TRBJ2-3, is GAGVSQSPSNKVTEKGKDVELRCDPISGHTALYWYRQSLGQGLEFLIYFQGNSAPDKSGLPSDRFSAERTGGSVSTLTIQRTQQEDSAVYLCASSFFRGRADTQYFGPGTRLTVL.